The entry that follows covers one TCR beta chain sequence. Sequencing was performed with immunoSEQ multiplex PCR; in TCRdb, only in-frame clones are kept and a portion is missing. The table lists some 200,000 clones, around 80% of them singletons. The sample is drawn from a study of blood T cell repertoires in COVID-19. The V gene lost 0 bases and the J gene lost 8 bases, with 13 bases spanning the gap. This CDR3 is built from 14 residues. CDR1 MNHEY and CDR2 SVGAGI come from the germline V gene. The sequencing input was peripheral blood. The clonotype comes from an older woman who had recovered from COVID-19. V is TRBV6-5 and J is TRBJ1-2; tentative D call: TRBD1 (5 bases). The CDR3 is CASSYSFKGVGYTF. CDR3 sequence (DNA): TGTGCCAGCAGTTACTCGTTTAAAGGGGTGGGCTACACCTTC.